This T cell receptor (beta chain) was recorded in a study of blood T cell repertoires in COVID-19. Under the authors' procedure: Nucleated cell number was recorded as an estimate derived from reference gene primer amplification. The data were produced by immunoSEQ multiplex PCR, yet TCRdb's version contains in-frame clones alone and is incomplete. D and trimming were read from the DNA, whereas the V and J calls and clone size are those reported in that table. The table shows about 190,000 clones, with about four fifths occurring only once. Patients in Seattle were enrolled during active infection, then followed longitudinally. The CDR3 is 16 residues long.

The TCR sequence derives from a woman between 55 and 75 years old with COVID-19, enrolled during active disease. Sequencing used peripheral blood. The chain combines TRBV7-5 with TRBJ2-1; the D call of TRBD1 is as the table states it, not checked on the DNA. TRBV7-5 is classified as a pseudogene. DNA of the CDR3: TGTGCCAGAAGCTTAGGGGGACAGGTATCCTACAATGAGCAGTTCTTC. The encoded protein is CARSLGGQVSYNEQFF.